The 27 T cell receptor beta chains below come from one sample, sequenced in a study of cytomegalovirus exposure and HLA in healthy donors. The table came from immunoSEQ multiplex PCR; TCRdb's copy has only in-frame clones and leaves some out. This sample has some 43,000 clones; roughly nine tenths occur once, and the top ten carry over 5.5%. The specimen was PBMCs. The receptors were sampled from a man aged 18 to 30 in good health and CMV-seronegative.

This chain connects TRBV5-1 to TRBJ2-7; 10 nucleotides agree with TRBD2. The V gene end was trimmed by 4 bases and the J gene end by 2 bases; junction bases not matched to a gene: 9. Germline V gene sequence: CDR1 SGHRS, CDR2 YFSETQ. This CDR3 spans 16 amino acids. CDR3 nucleotide sequence: TGCGCCAGCAGCCTGGGACTAGCGAGTCCAACCTACGAGCAGTACTTC. Translated, it gives CASSLGLASPTYEQYF.

The chain is built from TRBV6-4 and TRBJ2-5, with D uncertain. Germline assignment: CDR1 MRHNA and CDR2 SNTAGT. Trimming cost V 3 bases and J 1 base, with 6 bases left between them. The CDR3 sequence is 13 residues long. DNA of the CDR3: TGTGCCAGCAGTGATGGTAGCCAAGAGACCCAGTACTTC. This translates into CASSDGSQETQYF.

The V call is TRBV5-1, the J call TRBJ2-2; no reliable D call. The V and J ends lost 4 bases and 0 bases respectively, with 13 bases between them. The CDR3 contains 16 residues. Germline assignment: CDR1 SGHRS and CDR2 YFSETQ. The CDR3 region has the DNA TGCGCCAGCAGCATCGACACGGCCCCGAACACCGGGGAGCTGTTTTTT. Amino acids: CASSIDTAPNTGELFF. Full variable domain (remainder filled in from reference TRBV5-1 and TRBJ2-2): KAGVTQTPRYLIKTRGQQVTLSCSPISGHRSVSWYQQTPGQGLQFLFEYFSETQRNKGNFPGRFSGRQFSNSRSEMNVSTLELGDSALYLCASSIDTAPNTGELFFGEGSRLTVL.

The chain employs TRBV19 and TRBJ2-7, with D possibly being TRBD1 (6 bases). Germline CDR1 is LNHDA and CDR2 is SQIVND (reference sequence). V dropped 3 bases and J dropped 3 bases, with 15 bases sitting between them. The CDR3 runs 15 residues. The CDR3 bases are TGTGCCAGTAGTATTCAGGGTGGACAGTACTACGAGCAGTACTTC. Translating it yields CASSIQGGQYYEQYF.

V gene TRBV4-1 combines with J gene TRBJ2-1; 15 bases fit TRBD2. Germline CDR1 reads MGHRA; CDR2 reads YSYEKL. With 4 bases clipped from V and 8 bases from J, the junction kept 9 bases outside the gene matches. CDR3 size: 17 residues. The CDR3 loop is CASSPIRTSGRGDEQFF. DNA of the CDR3: TGCGCCAGCAGCCCGATACGGACTAGCGGGAGGGGCGATGAGCAGTTCTTC.

As DNA, the CDR3 is TGTGCCAGCAGTGAATCGCGGAGCAGGGTCGGGGAAAAACTGTTTTTT. This gives the protein CASSESRSRVGEKLFF. V and J are TRBV6-1 and TRBJ1-4, with D perhaps TRBD1 (5 bases). The CDR3 runs 16 residues. Between the trimmed V and J ends, which lost 2 bases and 8 bases, there was a span of 18 bases. Germline CDR1 and CDR2: MNHNS and SASEGT.

The chain is built from TRBV13 and TRBJ1-3; maybe TRBD1 (6 bases). Between the trimmed V and J ends, which lost 5 bases and 2 bases, there was a span of 13 bases. Germline lookup yields CDR1 PRHDT and CDR2 FYEKMQ (reference sequence). This CDR3 has 15 amino acids. CDR3 sequence: CASSRARTAGNTIYF. Written as DNA, the CDR3 is TGTGCCAGCAGCCGCGCACGGACAGCTGGAAACACCATATATTTT. Full variable domain (outside the CDR3, taken from reference TRBV13 and TRBJ1-3): AAGVIQSPRHLIKEKRETATLKCYPIPRHDTVYWYQQGPGQDPQFLISFYEKMQSDKGSIPDRFSAQQFSDYHSELNMSSLELGDSALYFCASSRARTAGNTIYFGEGSWLTVV.

The rearrangement joins TRBV5-1 to TRBJ2-2; TRBD1 matches at 9 bases. V dropped 5 bases and J dropped 3; count of bases not matched to a gene: 5. The CDR3 contains 15 residues. Germline values: CDR1 SGHRS, CDR2 YFSETQ. The CDR3 DNA sequence: TGCGCCAGCAGTTCGACAGGGGGTCACACCGGGGAGCTGTTTTTT. It yields the protein CASSSTGGHTGELFF.

The CDR3, as DNA: TGTGCCAGCAGCCTAAACTTCGGGGACAGCAAGCACTATGGCTACACCTTC. Its translation is CASSLNFGDSKHYGYTF. The chain has TRBV5-8 and TRBJ1-2; TRBD1 aligns across 7 bases. Germline CDR1 reads SGHTS; CDR2 reads YDEGEE. The CDR3 spans 17 residues. Losses at the gene ends were 4 bases for V and 3 bases for J; bases not matched to a gene: 15.

The chain combines TRBV5-4 with TRBJ2-7; D not certain. The V gene lost 0 bases and the J gene lost 4 bases, with 14 bases spanning the gap. CDR3 length: 15 residues. Germline CDR1 is SGHNT and CDR2 is YYREEE (reference sequence). The CDR3 here is CASSLAGVSGYEQYF. CDR3 in DNA: TGTGCCAGCAGCTTGGCTGGAGTGAGTGGATACGAGCAGTACTTC.

The chain is built from TRBV13 and TRBJ2-7; D possibly corresponds to TRBD2 (5 bases). The germline V and J ends were trimmed by 0 bases and 5 bases, with 11 bases remaining between them. The CDR3 is 14 residues long. Germline V gene sequence: CDR1 PRHDT, CDR2 FYEKMQ (reference sequence). CDR3 sequence: CASSLGVLEDEQYF. DNA for the CDR3: TGTGCCAGCAGCTTAGGGGTACTAGAGGACGAGCAGTACTTC.

This rearrangement joins TRBV4-1 to TRBJ2-4; no definite D call. Trimming shortened V by 0 bases and J by 3 bases, and 12 bases separated the two germline ends. CDR3 length: 16 residues. Germline CDR1 MGHRA, CDR2 YSYEKL. The chain's CDR3 is CASSQEERFSKNIQYF. The CDR3, as DNA: TGCGCCAGCAGCCAAGAAGAACGGTTTAGCAAAAACATTCAGTACTTC.

V usage is TRBV10-3 and J usage is TRBJ2-3; TRBD2 aligns across 9 bases. V lost 6 bases to trimming and J lost 2 bases; unmatched junction nucleotides: 6. The CDR3 runs 15 residues. Germline V CDR1 and CDR2: ENHRY, SYGVKD. The CDR3 protein is CAISETSGITDTQYF. DNA for the CDR3: TGTGCCATCAGCGAGACTAGCGGCATCACAGATACGCAGTATTTT.

V and J are TRBV4-3 and TRBJ2-7; tentatively, D is TRBD1 (5 bases). CDR3 size: 11 residues. CDR1 is LGHNA and CDR2 is YSLEER in the germline V gene. Trimming removed 5 bases at V and 4 bases at J, with 6 bases between. CDR3 in amino acids: CASSSGYEQYF. The CDR3 coding sequence is TGCGCCAGCAGCTCAGGGTACGAGCAGTACTTC.

The chain uses TRBV11-1 and TRBJ2-3; D gene uncertain. Germline V CDR1 and CDR2: SGHAT, FQDESV (reference sequence). This CDR3 region has 13 residues. The V and J ends lost 3 bases and 0 bases respectively, with 4 bases between them. Here the CDR3 reads CASSFASTDTQYF. Written as DNA, the CDR3 is TGTGCCAGCAGCTTTGCGAGCACAGATACGCAGTATTTT.

The chain employs TRBV11-2 and TRBJ2-1; 13 bases align to TRBD2. The CDR3 loop spans 18 amino acids. With V trimmed by 5 bases and J by 7 bases, 14 bases remained unmatched. Germline V lookup: CDR1 SGHAT, CDR2 FQNNGV. CDR3 loop: CASSPHRTSGGKRNEQFF. The CDR3 DNA is TGTGCCAGCAGCCCCCATCGGACTAGCGGGGGAAAGAGGAATGAGCAGTTCTTC.

The V and J genes are TRBV7-9 and TRBJ1-1; 9 bases map to TRBD1. The trim removed 5 bases at V and 4 bases at J, leaving 8 bases unmatched. The CDR3 loop spans 15 amino acids. Per germline, CDR1 SEHNR and CDR2 FQNEAQ (reference sequence). The DNA for the CDR3 is TGTGCCAGCAGCACGACAGGGGGGGAGGGCACTGAAGCTTTCTTT. Translated: CASSTTGGEGTEAFF.

This chain connects TRBV2 to TRBJ2-1; 9 bases are a match to TRBD2. The CDR3 has 16 residues. Germline assignment: CDR1 SNHLY and CDR2 FYNNEI. With V trimmed by 5 bases and J by 2 bases, 7 bases remained unmatched. This CDR3 is CASSIAGAITYNEQFF. CDR3 nucleotide sequence: TGTGCCAGCAGTATAGCGGGAGCGATAACCTACAATGAGCAGTTCTTC.

The J gene is TRBJ2-3, the V gene TRBV4-1; TRBD1 might be the D (6 bases). The V and J ends lost 0 bases and 2 bases respectively, with 15 bases between them. The CDR3 length is 17 residues. Germline lookup yields CDR1 MGHRA and CDR2 YSYEKL. The CDR3 DNA is TGCGCCAGCAGCCAAGACGGGACACTACTATACACAGATACGCAGTATTTT. This translates into CASSQDGTLLYTDTQYF.

The chain employs TRBV19 and TRBJ2-1; maybe TRBD2 (6 bases). The germline V gene encodes CDR1 LNHDA and CDR2 SQIVND (reference sequence). This CDR3 has 16 residues. Between the trimmed V and J ends, which lost 5 bases and 0 bases, there was a span of 14 bases. The CDR3 protein is CASSPRAGTSYNEQFF. The CDR3 nucleotides read TGTGCCAGTAGTCCCCGCGCGGGGACCTCCTACAATGAGCAGTTCTTC.

The chain uses TRBV5-6 and TRBJ1-2, with a weak D call TRBD1 (6 bases). Trimming took 4 bases from V and 6 from J, leaving 13 bases between them. CDR1 and CDR2 (germline): SGHDT, YYEEEE. CDR3 size: 13 residues. This chain's CDR3 is CASSPPRGDGYTF. The CDR3 DNA is TGTGCCAGCAGCCCCCCCAGGGGAGATGGCTACACCTTC. Drawing the rest from reference TRBV5-6 and TRBJ1-2, the complete variable domain is DAGVTQSPTHLIKTRGQQVTLRCSPKSGHDTVSWYQQALGQGPQFIFQYYEEEERQRGNFPDRFSGHQFPNYSSELNVNALLLGDSALYLCASSPPRGDGYTFGSGTRLTVV.

The chain couples TRBV20-1 to TRBJ1-5; D call uncertain. With 4 bases removed from V and 3 bases from J, the gap between germline ends came to 4 bases. Germline CDR1 DFQATT, CDR2 SNEGSKA (reference sequence). The CDR3 extends over 11 amino acids. CDR3 in amino acids: CSAIHNQPQHF. CDR3 coding DNA: TGCAGTGCTATTCACAATCAGCCCCAGCATTTT.

This rearrangement joins TRBV19 to TRBJ2-2, with TRBD1 as a possible D gene (5 bases). The germline gives CDR1 LNHDA, CDR2 SQIVND (reference sequence). The V end was cut by 5 bases, the J end by 0 bases, with 19 bases between. The CDR3 has 18 residues. CDR3 nucleotide sequence: TGTGCCAGTAGTCCCACCTGGGGCAGGCCGTCGAACACCGGGGAGCTGTTTTTT. This codes for CASSPTWGRPSNTGELFF.

The chain links TRBV6-1 to TRBJ2-7; 9 bases agree with TRBD1. The CDR3 is 13 residues long. V lost 8 bases, J lost 2 bases, and 4 bases stayed unmatched. CDR1 MNHNS and CDR2 SASEGT come from the germline V gene. The CDR3 DNA reads TGTGCCAGCCTAGGACAGGGGCCCTACGAGCAGTACTTC. Its translation is CASLGQGPYEQYF.

The chain employs TRBV5-6 and TRBJ2-3; perhaps TRBD1 as D (6 bases). The CDR3 has 16 residues. The germline gives CDR1 SGHDT, CDR2 YYEEEE. Trimming removed 2 bases at V and 2 bases at J, with 15 bases between. CDR3 DNA sequence: TGTGCCAGCAGCTTCCTACAGGGTAGTAACACAGATACGCAGTATTTT. The encoded protein is CASSFLQGSNTDTQYF.

The chain uses TRBV28 and TRBJ1-1; TRBD1 agrees at 11 bases. The CDR3 contains 14 residues. Germline assignment: CDR1 MDHEN and CDR2 SYDVKM. V dropped 6 bases and J dropped 5; count of bases not matched to a gene: 5. CDR3 loop: CASRGQGGSTEAFF. The CDR3 nucleotides read TGTGCCAGCAGGGGACAGGGGGGTTCGACTGAAGCTTTCTTT.

The gene calls are TRBV7-2 and TRBJ1-4, with 7 bases fitting TRBD1. CDR3 length: 14 residues. V shed 5 bases and J 6 bases; nucleotides not matched to a gene: 6. Germline CDR1 reads SGHTA; CDR2 reads FQGNSA. CDR3 DNA sequence: TGTGCCAGCAGCAGAGGGACAGCGGATGAAAAACTGTTTTTT. This gives the protein CASSRGTADEKLFF.